This is a list of T cell receptor beta chains from one sample in a study of blood T cell repertoires in COVID-19. Sequencing was performed with immunoSEQ multiplex PCR; in TCRdb, only in-frame clones are kept and a portion is missing. The data contain roughly 150,000 clones, approximately 91% of them singletons. Input material: peripheral blood. The source is a man aged 18 to 30 with COVID-19, enrolled during active disease. Both conserved end residues are trimmed from each CDR3. Expanded clones get a size class; other rows say once, few or many, or leave the size out.

once	TRBV30	AWREDSQETQY
once	TRBV28	ASSKSGLHYEQY
-	TRBV19	ASSIGLTLYTGELF
-	TRBV18	ASSREGAGTQY
few	TRBV7-9	ASSHRDRASYEQY
-	TRBV6-2/TRBV6-3	ASSYAGPSYNEQF
-	TRBV27	ASSLGTGGSETQY
once	TRBV7-7	ASSSNSGRAPYNEQF
-	TRBV30	AGGGDLHDSYEQY
-	TRBV28	ASSPTSGRGNEQF
-	TRBV19	ASSMGRGRNTEAF
once	TRBV7-6	ASSWTSASYNEQF
-	TRBV30	AWSVTDDQPQH
-	TRBV2	ASSEPRVGSTGELF
once	TRBV7-9	ASSRGGVTGELF
once	TRBV6-5	ASSFRDRNTGELF
-	TRBV7-9	ASRRTQGAAYNEQF
-	TRBV6-1	ASSDRSGKYNEQF
-	TRBV18	ASSPRPRENQPQH
-	TRBV29-1	SVEPRGSRDEQF
-	TRBV28	ASSLRTSGRPNEQY
-	TRBV9	ASSVNRRTNTGELF
-	TRBV6-2/TRBV6-3	ASTPDRGYEKLF
-	TRBV28	ASNQGGERGYT
once	TRBV27	ASSYDPRGEAF